This paragraph reports one TCR beta chain. This clonotype was counted ten times or more. Its antigen is currently not known. Base-call qualities are not available, and no considerably larger clone is one nucleotide away. Libraries came from multiplex PCR. The instrument was an Illumina HiSeq 4000. To build TCR beta libraries, CDR3 regions were amplified by Arm-PCR using iRepertoire HTBI primers. PCR products were gel purified before sequencing. On the study's bioinformatics: A total of roughly 67 TRBV and 14 TRBJ segments were identified across samples and were used for gene usage analysis of CDR3 amino acid clonotypes. COPE and FqMerger were used to merge the filtered high-quality paired reads into contigs. Contigs were aligned with BLAST to IMGT TRBV, TRBD and TRBJ reference genes, and CDR3 was defined per IMGT. Any clonotype with a frequency above 0.1% was classified as a highly expanded clone. Shannon entropy was used to measure repertoire diversity, and the Gini coefficient was used to measure V-J evenness. A clonotype found in more than one individual was treated as public. TCRdb reworked the public reads: Q25 trimming with fastp, MiXCR clone assembly, productive beta chains retained. Under each unique CDR3 protein, matching rows form one entry showing the most common genes and DNA. In this record, the V and J calls reflect TCRdb's handling and not the investigators' own analysis. In this sample the table shows around 480,000 distinct CDR3 sequences, about 16% of which occur a single time. The top ten clonotypes cover 12% of the sample.

The sample's time point label, decoded: newly diagnosed GD, antithyroid drugs for less than 3 months. For both TCR sequencing and RNA sequencing, RNA was extracted from PBMCs in TRIzol. The diagnosis of Graves' disease was made according to American Thyroid Association guidelines. Patients were recruited from an endocrinology department in Xi'an, China. From each patient, around 9.3 milliliters of peripheral blood was collected into an EDTA anticoagulant tube. Ficoll Paque Plus density gradient separation was used to isolate PBMCs, and no further T cell sorting was done. An Agilent 2100 Bioanalyzer and agarose gel were used to check RNA quality, while a NanoDrop 2000 measured RNA concentration. The record originates from a study of regulatory T cells in long-lasting Graves disease (dated by TCRdb to the early 2020s). In terms of the full investigation: Antithyroid drugs had been taken for less than 3 months by newly diagnosed Graves' disease patients. This study used TCR sequencing and RNA sequencing of peripheral blood to compare persistent Graves' disease patients against newly diagnosed Graves' disease patients. TCR sequencing covered approximately 13 persistent and roughly 20 newly diagnosed Graves' disease patients, some 33 samples in total. The study was conducted in China and was registered as a clinical trial. The paper as a whole reports these results and caveats: Only the TCR beta chain was sequenced and analyzed. The authors noted that the small sample size was a limitation that may lower accuracy. Only peripheral blood was studied, because thyroid tissue, the primary lesion, was inaccessible. Compared with newly diagnosed patients, persistent Graves' disease patients had lower TCR Shannon entropy and fewer highly expanded clones, which suggests clonal expansion. Patients with persistent disease shared more public clonotypes (approximately 2,500) than newly diagnosed patients did (more than 900).

The same sample was also used in a study of T cells in Graves' hyperthyroidism and ophthalmopathy. According to the second study: Graves' hyperthyroidism was defined as stable when no progression to ophthalmopathy occurred over 18 months of follow-up. Hyperthyroidism patients were aged 18 to 65 years and newly diagnosed, with disease duration of less than 2 months. Any patient with an uncontrolled infection, another autoimmune disease, pregnancy or lactation was excluded. Diagnoses were established on the basis of clinical symptoms, serum thyroxine and TRAb, thyroid ultrasound, and orbital computed tomography. The TCR CDR3 was subjected to a first round of RT-PCR using the HTBI primer set and the Qiagen OneStep RT-PCR kit. Most expanded thyroid clonotypes (frequency above 0.001) were also detected in blood, a finding suggesting that blood repertoires may reflect thyroid immune responses. A 13 V-J signature model separated ophthalmopathy from stable hyperthyroidism, with 87.88% sensitivity and 81.08% specificity in cross-validation and 80%/75% in testing. In validation, the model predicted progression to ophthalmopathy with just under 71% sensitivity and about 72% specificity, a median of 6.5 months before onset. To identify TCR V-J signatures that set the groups apart, the researchers used a discovery cohort of more than 95 patients, made up of under 45 with Graves' ophthalmopathy and 57 with stable Graves' hyperthyroidism. An independent validation cohort of about 19 hyperthyroidism patients and 15 or so patients who later progressed to ophthalmopathy tested prospective prediction of ophthalmopathy. The 100 discovery patients were randomly split 7:3 into training and test sets. In addition, the study compared T-cell repertoires in thyroid tissue and in blood from five to seven Graves' hyperthyroidism patients. Following sampling, methimazole starting at 30 mg daily was given to hyperthyroidism patients, and high-dose intravenous methylprednisolone was given to ophthalmopathy patients. Libraries were constructed in a second round of multiplex PCR, after which size selection and purification were performed. Sequencing of the libraries was done on an Illumina HiSeq2000 using paired-end 100 bp reads. SOAPnuke was used to process the raw data, with reads discarded if the reads contained adapters or uncalled bases, had a mean Phred below 15, or lacked an exact constant-primer or identifier match. High-quality paired reads were merged using COPE v1.2.5, and each unique nucleotide sequence was defined as a clonotype. Clonotypes were aligned to IMGT TRBV, TRBD and TRBJ reference segments using MiTCR v1.1. Only V-J combinations with frequency above 0.0001, covering 99% to 99.2% of repertoires, were analysed. A TCS score was defined as the ratio between F50 (clonal expansion) and ExV (chaos), using BLOSUM62-based TCRdist between CDR3 peptides within each V-J. Welch's t-statistics and random forest reduced around 510 V-J features to 13, which were used in a naive Bayes classifier (R e1071). No statistical method was used to fix the sample size in advance, and group allocation was not hidden from the investigators. According to the paper, TCR Vbeta CDR3 sequencing was carried out on 135 peripheral blood samples, which came from 40 to 45 ophthalmopathy, 70 to 80 hyperthyroidism and roughly 17 progressor patients.

The receptor was derived from a middle-aged man with Graves disease. Donor details come from another sample of the same person, matched by shared clones. The specimen comprised peripheral blood mononuclear cells (PBMCs), sampled at new diagnosis, from a patient treated with antithyroid drugs.

The CDR3: CASSSAAGVDTQYF. In nucleotide form, the sequence is TGCGCCAGCAGCTCGGCAGCGGGAGTGGATACGCAGTATTTT. The chain is assembled from TRBV5-1 and TRBJ2-3; TRBD2 aligns with 8 central bases. The CDR3 goes from the cysteine to the phenylalanine over 14 residues. Only the CDR3 part of the read is kept: 42 bases, read in frame from the first base. V is pruned by 3 bases and J by 6 bases, leaving 6 bases of the junction without a gene match. CDR1 SGHRS and CDR2 YFSETQ were looked up in the germline V gene.